This note documents a single TCR beta chain sequence. Sequenced by immunoSEQ multiplex PCR; TCRdb stores in-frame clones only, minus some. The sample lists 250,000 or so clones, 65% to 85% occurring once. The sample is drawn from a study of blood T cell repertoires in COVID-19. The CDR3 consists of 12 residues. Germline V gene sequence: CDR1 GTSNPN, CDR2 SVGIG (reference sequence). The V end was cut by 5 bases, the J end by 4 bases, with 11 bases between. Cohort assignment relied on participant-reported clinical history. The chain links TRBV30 to TRBJ1-2; D perhaps matches TRBD1 (6 bases). The clonotype originates from a man between 45 and 60 years old who had recovered from COVID-19. The sample taken for sequencing was PBMCs or T cells enriched from blood (not recorded which). In nucleotides, the CDR3 is TGTGCCTGGGCTGAGGACAGCTATGGCTACACCTTC. Encoded protein: CAWAEDSYGYTF.